This TCR beta chain was profiled in a study of T cells expressing NK-cell markers. Study results and caveats: In a few donors, these clonotypes also led the CD3+CD56-NKG2C+ fraction. Of the CD8+ T cell pool in five or six donors, roughly 1.0-8% was accounted for by dominant NKG2C+ clonotypes.

TCRdb re-called the 5' RACE reads; every CDR3 protein appears as one record, without DNA. This repertoire includes over 100,000 distinct CDR3 sequences. Concerning this clonotype: What it binds is not known.

Germline values: CDR1 LGHNA, CDR2 YSLEER. This CDR3 has 16 residues. The specimen was blood T cells: a sorted CD56 or NKG2C T cell subset, CD4+ or CD8+ T cells, or bulk PBMC T cells (not recorded which). This TCR derives from a woman aged 18 to 75 in good health. The chain combines TRBV4-3 with TRBJ1-6; absent DNA, TCRdb's TRBD1 call cannot be checked. CDR3 sequence reads: CASSPRTGDGNSPLHF.